This T cell receptor beta chain was profiled in a study of blood T cell repertoires in COVID-19. About the study: Sources were T cells, B-cell-depleted T cells, or PBMCs; the material itself was cDNA or gDNA.

In the authors' methods: Estimation of nucleated cell counts relied on the amplification of reference gene primers. Sequencing used immunoSEQ multiplex PCR; TCRdb keeps in-frame clones, though not all of them. The V and J calls and clone size were taken over from that table, and D and trimming were inferred from the DNA. The repertoire holds more than 100,000 clones, with 88% as singletons. The CDR3 sequence is 14 residues long. Germline V gives CDR1 SGHNT, CDR2 YENEEA. V lost 1 base, J lost 8 bases, and 2 bases stayed unmatched. This chain links TRBV11-3 with TRBJ2-1, with 10 positions matching TRBD2. Sequenced sample: peripheral blood. The TCR sequence derives from a woman aged 50 to 60 with active or convalescent COVID-19. CDR3 sequence: CASSLVGTSDEQFF. The DNA for the CDR3 is TGTGCCAGCAGCTTAGTGGGGACTAGCGATGAGCAGTTCTTC.